Sequencing of this T cell receptor (beta chain) was carried out in a study of T cells in Graves' hyperthyroidism and ophthalmopathy. Study background: Peripheral blood was secured at the point of initial diagnosis, before any treatment.

This clonotype was observed a handful of times. As yet, its antigen is unknown. The PBMCs studied were ones that came from about 10 ml fresh peripheral blood. The study's findings and limits: Blood also held most thyroid clonotypes expanded beyond 0.001.

V lost 1 base and J lost 2, with 7 bases in between. The germline gives CDR1 LNHNV, CDR2 YYDKDF (reference sequence). The CDR3 covers 14 residues. Using RNA transcripts as the source, TCR beta CDR3 regions were amplified. HTBI primers were employed in a first-round RT-PCR of the TCR CDR3. TCRdb analysed the multiplex PCR reads with MiXCR anew, one entry per CDR3 protein. The sample carries approximately 320,000 distinct CDR3 sequences, 15% to 20% recorded once. The J gene is TRBJ2-3, the V gene TRBV15, with D perhaps matching TRBD1 (5 bases). The receptor comes from a man aged 25-45 years with Graves' hyperthyroidism. The specimen sequenced was blood. The CDR3, as DNA: TGTGCCACCAGCAGAGTGGGGCCCACAGATACGCAGTATTTT. Its protein product is CATSRVGPTDTQYF.